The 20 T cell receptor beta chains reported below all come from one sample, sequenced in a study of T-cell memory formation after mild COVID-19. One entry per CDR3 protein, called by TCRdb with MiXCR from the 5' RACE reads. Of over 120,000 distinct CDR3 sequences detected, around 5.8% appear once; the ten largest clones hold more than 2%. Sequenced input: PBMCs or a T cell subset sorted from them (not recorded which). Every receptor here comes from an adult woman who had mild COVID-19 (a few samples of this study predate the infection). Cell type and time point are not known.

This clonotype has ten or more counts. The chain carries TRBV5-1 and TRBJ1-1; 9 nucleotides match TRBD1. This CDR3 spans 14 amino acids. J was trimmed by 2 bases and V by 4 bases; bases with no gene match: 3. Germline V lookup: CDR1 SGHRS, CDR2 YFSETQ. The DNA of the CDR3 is TGCGCCAGCAGCCGACAGGGGGAAAACACTGAAGCTTTCTTT. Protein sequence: CASSRQGENTEAFF.

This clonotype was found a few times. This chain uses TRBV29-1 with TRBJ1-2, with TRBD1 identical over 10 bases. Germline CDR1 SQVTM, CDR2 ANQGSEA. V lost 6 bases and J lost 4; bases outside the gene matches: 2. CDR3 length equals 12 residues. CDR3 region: CSVDRGGYGYTF. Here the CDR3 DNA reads TGCAGCGTGGACAGGGGGGGCTATGGCTACACCTTC.

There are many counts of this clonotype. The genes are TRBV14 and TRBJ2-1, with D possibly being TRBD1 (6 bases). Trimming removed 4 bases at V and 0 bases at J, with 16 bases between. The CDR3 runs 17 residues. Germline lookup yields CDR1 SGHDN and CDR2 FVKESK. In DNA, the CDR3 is TGTGCCAGCAGCCCGACGACAGGATTTAGCTCCTACAATGAGCAGTTCTTC. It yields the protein CASSPTTGFSSYNEQFF.

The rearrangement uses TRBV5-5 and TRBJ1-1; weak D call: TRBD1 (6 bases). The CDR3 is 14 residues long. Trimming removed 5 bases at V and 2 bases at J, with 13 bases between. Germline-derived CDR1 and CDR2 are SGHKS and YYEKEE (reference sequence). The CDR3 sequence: CASRTGQLNTEAFF. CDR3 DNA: TGTGCCAGCAGAACCGGACAGCTTAACACTGAAGCTTTCTTT.

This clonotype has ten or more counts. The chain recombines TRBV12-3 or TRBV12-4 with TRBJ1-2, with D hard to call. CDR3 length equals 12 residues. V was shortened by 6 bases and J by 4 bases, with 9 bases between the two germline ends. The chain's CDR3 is CASSPNSYGYTF. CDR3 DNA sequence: TGTGCCAGCAGCCCCAACAGCTATGGCTACACCTTC.

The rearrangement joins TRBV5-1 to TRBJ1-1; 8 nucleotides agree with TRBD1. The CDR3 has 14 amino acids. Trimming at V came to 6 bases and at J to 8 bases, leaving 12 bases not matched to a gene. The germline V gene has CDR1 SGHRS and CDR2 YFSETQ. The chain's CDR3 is CASTLDTTGAEAFF. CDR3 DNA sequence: TGCGCCAGCACCCTTGACACGACAGGGGCCGAAGCTTTCTTT. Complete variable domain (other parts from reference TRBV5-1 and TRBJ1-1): KAGVTQTPRYLIKTRGQQVTLSCSPISGHRSVSWYQQTPGQGLQFLFEYFSETQRNKGNFPGRFSGRQFSNSRSEMNVSTLELGDSALYLCASTLDTTGAEAFFGQGTRLTVV.

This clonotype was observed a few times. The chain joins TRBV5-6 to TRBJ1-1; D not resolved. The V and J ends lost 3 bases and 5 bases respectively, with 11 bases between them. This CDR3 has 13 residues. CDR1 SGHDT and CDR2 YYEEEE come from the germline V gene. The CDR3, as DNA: TGTGCCAGCAGCTCAACCAAACGGACTGAAGCTTTCTTT. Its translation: CASSSTKRTEAFF.

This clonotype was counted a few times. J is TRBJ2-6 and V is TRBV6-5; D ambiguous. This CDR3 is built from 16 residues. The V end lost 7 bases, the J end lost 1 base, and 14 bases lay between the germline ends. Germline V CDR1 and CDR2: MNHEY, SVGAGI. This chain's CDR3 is CASNQTWISGANVLTF. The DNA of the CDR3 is TGTGCCAGCAATCAGACGTGGATTTCTGGGGCCAACGTCCTGACTTTC.

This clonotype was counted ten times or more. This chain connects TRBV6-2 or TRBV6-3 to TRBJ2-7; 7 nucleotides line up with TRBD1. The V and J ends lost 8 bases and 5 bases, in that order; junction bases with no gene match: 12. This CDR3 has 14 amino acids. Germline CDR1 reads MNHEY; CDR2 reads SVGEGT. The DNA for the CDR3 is TGTGCCAGCGCTAGACAGGGCAAGTACGACGAGCAGTACTTC. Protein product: CASARQGKYDEQYF.

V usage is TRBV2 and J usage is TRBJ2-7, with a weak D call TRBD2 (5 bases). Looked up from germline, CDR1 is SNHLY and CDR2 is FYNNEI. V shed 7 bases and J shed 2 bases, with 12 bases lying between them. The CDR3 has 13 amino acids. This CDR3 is CASIGVVAYEQYF. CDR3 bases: TGTGCCAGCATCGGGGTAGTCGCCTACGAGCAGTACTTC.

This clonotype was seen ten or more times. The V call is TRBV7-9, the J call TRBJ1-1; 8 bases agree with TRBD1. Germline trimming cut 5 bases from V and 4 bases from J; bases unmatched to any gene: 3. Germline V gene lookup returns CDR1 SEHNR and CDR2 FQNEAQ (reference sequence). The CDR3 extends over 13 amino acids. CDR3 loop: CASSVTGGTEAFF. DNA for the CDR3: TGTGCCAGCAGCGTTACAGGGGGCACTGAAGCTTTCTTT.

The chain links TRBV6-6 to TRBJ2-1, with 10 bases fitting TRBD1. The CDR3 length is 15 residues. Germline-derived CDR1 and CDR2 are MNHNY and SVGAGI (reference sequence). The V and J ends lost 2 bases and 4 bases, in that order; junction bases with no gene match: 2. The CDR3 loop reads CASSYTGQGYNEQFF. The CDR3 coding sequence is TGTGCCAGCAGTTACACGGGACAGGGGTACAATGAGCAGTTCTTC.

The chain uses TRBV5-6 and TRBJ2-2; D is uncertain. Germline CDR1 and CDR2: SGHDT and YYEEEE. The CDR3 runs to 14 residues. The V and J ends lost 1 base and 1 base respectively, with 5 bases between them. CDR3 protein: CASSLIRNTGELFF. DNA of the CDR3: TGTGCCAGCAGCTTGATCAGGAACACCGGGGAGCTGTTTTTT. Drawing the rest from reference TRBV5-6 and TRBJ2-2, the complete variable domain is DAGVTQSPTHLIKTRGQQVTLRCSPKSGHDTVSWYQQALGQGPQFIFQYYEEEERQRGNFPDRFSGHQFPNYSSELNVNALLLGDSALYLCASSLIRNTGELFFGEGSRLTVL.

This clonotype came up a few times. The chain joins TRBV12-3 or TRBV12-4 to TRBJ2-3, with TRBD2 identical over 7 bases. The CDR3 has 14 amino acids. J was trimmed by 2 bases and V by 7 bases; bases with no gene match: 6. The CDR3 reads CASNQRGYTDTQYF. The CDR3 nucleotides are TGTGCCAGCAACCAGCGGGGTTACACAGATACGCAGTATTTT.

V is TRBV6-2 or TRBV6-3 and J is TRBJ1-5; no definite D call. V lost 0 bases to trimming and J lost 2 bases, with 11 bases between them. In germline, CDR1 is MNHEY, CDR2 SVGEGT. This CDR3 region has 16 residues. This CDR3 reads CASSYSAGLGNQPQHF. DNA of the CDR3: TGTGCCAGCAGTTACTCTGCAGGCCTGGGCAATCAGCCCCAGCATTTT.

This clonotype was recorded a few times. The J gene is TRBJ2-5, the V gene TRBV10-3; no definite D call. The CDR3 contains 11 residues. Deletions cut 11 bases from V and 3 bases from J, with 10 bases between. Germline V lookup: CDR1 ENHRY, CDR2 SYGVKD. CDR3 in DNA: TGTGCCTCAGCGACCGAAGAGACCCAGTACTTC. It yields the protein CASATEETQYF.

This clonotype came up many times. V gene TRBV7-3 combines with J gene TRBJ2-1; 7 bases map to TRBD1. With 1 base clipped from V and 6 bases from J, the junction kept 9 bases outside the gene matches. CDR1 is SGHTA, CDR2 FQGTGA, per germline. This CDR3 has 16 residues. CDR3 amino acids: CASSLRGGQLRNEQFF. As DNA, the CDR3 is TGTGCCAGCAGCTTAAGAGGGGGACAGTTACGCAATGAGCAGTTCTTC.

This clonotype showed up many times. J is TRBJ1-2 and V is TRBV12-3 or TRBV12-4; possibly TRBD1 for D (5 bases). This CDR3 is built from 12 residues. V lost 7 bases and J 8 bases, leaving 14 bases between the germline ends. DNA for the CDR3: TGTGCCAGCAATATCGGGGGGATCGGCTACACCTTC. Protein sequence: CASNIGGIGYTF.

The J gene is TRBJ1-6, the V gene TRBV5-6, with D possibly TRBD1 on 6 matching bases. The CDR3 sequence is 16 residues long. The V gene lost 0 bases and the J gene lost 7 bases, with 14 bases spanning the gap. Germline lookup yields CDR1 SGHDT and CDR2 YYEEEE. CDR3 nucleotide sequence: TGTGCCAGCAGCTTGGATAGGGGGACGGGAAATTCACCCCTCCACTTT. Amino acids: CASSLDRGTGNSPLHF.

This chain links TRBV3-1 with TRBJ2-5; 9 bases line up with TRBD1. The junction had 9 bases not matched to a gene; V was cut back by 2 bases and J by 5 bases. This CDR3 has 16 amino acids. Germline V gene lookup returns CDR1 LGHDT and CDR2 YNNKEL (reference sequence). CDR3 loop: CASSQPVGQGRETQYF. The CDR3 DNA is TGTGCCAGCAGCCAACCCGTCGGACAGGGGAGGGAGACCCAGTACTTC.